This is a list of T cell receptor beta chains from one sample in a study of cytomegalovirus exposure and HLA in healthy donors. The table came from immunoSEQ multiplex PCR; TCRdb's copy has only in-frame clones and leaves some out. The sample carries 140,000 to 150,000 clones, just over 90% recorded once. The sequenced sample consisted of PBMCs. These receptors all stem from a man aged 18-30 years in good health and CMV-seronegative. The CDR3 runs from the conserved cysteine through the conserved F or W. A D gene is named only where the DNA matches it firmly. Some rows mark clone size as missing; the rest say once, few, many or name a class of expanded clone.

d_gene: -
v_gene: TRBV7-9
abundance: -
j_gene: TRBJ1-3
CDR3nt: TGTGCCAGCAGCCCACTGGCTGGAAACACCATATATTTT
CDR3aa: CASSPLAGNTIYF

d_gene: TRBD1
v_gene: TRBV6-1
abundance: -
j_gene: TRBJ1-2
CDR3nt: TGTGCCAGCAGTGGGGACAGAGCTAACTATGGCTACACCTTC
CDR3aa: CASSGDRANYGYTF

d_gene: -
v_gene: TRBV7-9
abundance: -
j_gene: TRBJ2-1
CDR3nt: TGTGCCAGCAGCTTAGCGGCATCGGGCAATGAGCAGTTCTTC
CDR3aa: CASSLAASGNEQFF

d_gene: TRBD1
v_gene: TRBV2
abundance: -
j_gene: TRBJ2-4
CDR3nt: TGTGCCAGCAGCCAGCCCCGGGACAGGGGTGTAGACAAAAACATTCAGTACTTC
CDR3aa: CASSQPRDRGVDKNIQYF

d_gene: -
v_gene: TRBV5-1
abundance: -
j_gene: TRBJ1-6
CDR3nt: TGCGCCAGCAGCTGGAACGGAGGGGTCGATAATTCACCCCTCCACTTT
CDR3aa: CASSWNGGVDNSPLHF

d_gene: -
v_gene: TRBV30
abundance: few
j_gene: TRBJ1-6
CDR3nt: TGTGCCTGGGCCCCTGGCCTGGACAGATTGGGGTCACCCCTCCACTTT
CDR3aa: CAWAPGLDRLGSPLHF

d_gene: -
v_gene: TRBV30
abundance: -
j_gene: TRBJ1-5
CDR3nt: TGTGCCTGGACCGGTGCTCCTAATCAGCCCCAGCATTTT
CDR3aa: CAWTGAPNQPQHF

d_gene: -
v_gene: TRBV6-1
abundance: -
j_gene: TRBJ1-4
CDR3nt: TGTGCCAGCACACGGGGGAGAACTAATGAAAAACTGTTTTTT
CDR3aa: CASTRGRTNEKLFF

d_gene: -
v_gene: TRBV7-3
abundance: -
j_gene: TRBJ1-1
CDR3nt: TGTGCCAGCAGCCAAGGGGCTTTAACTGAAGCTTTCTTT
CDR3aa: CASSQGALTEAFF

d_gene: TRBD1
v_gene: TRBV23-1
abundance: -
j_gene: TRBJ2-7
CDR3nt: TGCGCCAGCAGTCAATCGCAGGGGGTTGGCGAGCAGTACTTC
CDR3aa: CASSQSQGVGEQYF

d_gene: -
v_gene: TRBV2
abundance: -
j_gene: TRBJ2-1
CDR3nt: TGTGCCAGCACGGTGCGCGATGAGCAGTTCTTC
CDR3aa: CASTVRDEQFF

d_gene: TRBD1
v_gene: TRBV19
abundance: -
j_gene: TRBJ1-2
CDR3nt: TGTGCCAGTAGTATGGACAGGGCCTATGGCTACACCTTC
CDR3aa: CASSMDRAYGYTF

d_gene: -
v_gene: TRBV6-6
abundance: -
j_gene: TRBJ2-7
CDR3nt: TGTGCCAGCAGTTACTCCGGGGGATCCTACGAGCAGTACTTC
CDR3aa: CASSYSGGSYEQYF

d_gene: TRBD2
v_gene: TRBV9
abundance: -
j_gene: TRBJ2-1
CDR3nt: TGTGCCAGCAGCTTCCAGCGGGGGAGCTCCTACAATGAGCAGTTCTTC
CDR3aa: CASSFQRGSSYNEQFF

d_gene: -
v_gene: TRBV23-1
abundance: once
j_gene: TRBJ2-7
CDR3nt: TGCGCCAGCAGTCAACCCAGTGGGGGCAGAACCACCTACGAGCAGTACTTC
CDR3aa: CASSQPSGGRTTYEQYF

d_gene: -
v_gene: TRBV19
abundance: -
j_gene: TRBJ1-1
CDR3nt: TGTGCCAGTAATACAGGGAGTTACACTGAAGCTTTCTTT
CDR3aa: CASNTGSYTEAFF

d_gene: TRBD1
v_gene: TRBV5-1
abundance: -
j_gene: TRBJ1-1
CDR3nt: TGCGCCAGCAGCTTTCTTCAGGGGGCTGGGACTGAAGCTTTCTTT
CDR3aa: CASSFLQGAGTEAFF

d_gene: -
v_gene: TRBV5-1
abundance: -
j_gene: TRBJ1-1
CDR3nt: TGCGCCAGCAGCTTGTTTCGGCAGGATGGGGGGGCTTTCTTT
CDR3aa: CASSLFRQDGGAFF

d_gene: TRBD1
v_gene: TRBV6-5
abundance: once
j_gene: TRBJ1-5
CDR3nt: TGTGCCAGCAGTTACTCGGACAGGGAGGGTCAGCCCCAGCATTTT
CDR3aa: CASSYSDREGQPQHF

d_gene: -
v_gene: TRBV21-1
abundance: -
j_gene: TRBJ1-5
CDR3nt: TGTGCCAGCAGCAAAGAGGAGGCAGATCAATCCACTAATCAGCCCCAGCATTTT
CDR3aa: CASSKEEADQSTNQPQHF

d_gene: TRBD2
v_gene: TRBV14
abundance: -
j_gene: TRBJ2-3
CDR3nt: TGTGCCAGCAGCCATGGGACTAGCGGGAGAACAGATACGCAGTATTTT
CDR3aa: CASSHGTSGRTDTQYF

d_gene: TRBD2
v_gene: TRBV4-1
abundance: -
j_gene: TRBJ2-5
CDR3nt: TGCGCCAGCAGCCACCCAGGGTGGGGGGGTGAGACCCAGTACTTC
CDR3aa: CASSHPGWGGETQYF

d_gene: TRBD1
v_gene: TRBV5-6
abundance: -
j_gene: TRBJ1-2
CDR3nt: TGTGCCACCCAGGACAGGGCTTTCTATGGCTACACCTTC
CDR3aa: CATQDRAFYGYTF

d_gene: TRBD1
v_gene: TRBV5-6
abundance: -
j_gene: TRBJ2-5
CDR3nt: TGTGCCAGCAGCGCACCGGGACAGGGTCCACGAGAGACCCAGTACTTC
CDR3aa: CASSAPGQGPRETQYF

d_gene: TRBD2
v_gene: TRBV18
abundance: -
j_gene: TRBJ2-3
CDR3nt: TGTGCCAGCGCCGGACTAGCGGGCTACACAGATACGCAGTATTTT
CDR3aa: CASAGLAGYTDTQYF

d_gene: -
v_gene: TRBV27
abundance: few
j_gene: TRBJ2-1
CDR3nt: TGTGCCAGCAGTTTTGGCCCCTCTGAGCAGTTCTTC
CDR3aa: CASSFGPSEQFF

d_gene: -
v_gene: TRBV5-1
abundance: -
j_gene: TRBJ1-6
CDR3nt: TGCGCCAGCAGCTTGGGGGCCGCAGGGGTAGGGAATTCACCCCTCCACTTT
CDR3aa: CASSLGAAGVGNSPLHF

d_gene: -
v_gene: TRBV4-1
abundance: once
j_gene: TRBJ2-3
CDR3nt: TGCGCCAGCAGTCGTGTAACCGCGCCAGATACGCAGTATTTT
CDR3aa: CASSRVTAPDTQYF

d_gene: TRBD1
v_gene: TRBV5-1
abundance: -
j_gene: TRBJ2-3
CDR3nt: TGCGCCAGCAGCAGGGGACAGGGGGGTTCAACAAGCACAGATACGCAGTATTTT
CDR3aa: CASSRGQGGSTSTDTQYF

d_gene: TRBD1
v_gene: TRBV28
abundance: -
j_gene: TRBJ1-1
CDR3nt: TGTGTTACTGGACAGGGTATCACTGAAGCTTTCTTT
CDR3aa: CVTGQGITEAFF

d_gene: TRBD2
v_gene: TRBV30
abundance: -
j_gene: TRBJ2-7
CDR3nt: TGTGCCTGGAGTGTCGAGCGGGGGTACCCCACCACCTACGAGCAGTACTTC
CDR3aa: CAWSVERGYPTTYEQYF

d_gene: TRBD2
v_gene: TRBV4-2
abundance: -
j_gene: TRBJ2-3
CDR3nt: TGTGCCAGCAGCCACGGTAGCGGGAAAAGCACAGATACGCAGTATTTT
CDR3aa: CASSHGSGKSTDTQYF

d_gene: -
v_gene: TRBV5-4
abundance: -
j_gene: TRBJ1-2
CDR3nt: TGTGCCAGCAGTCAACCGGGGGACGGGAGTCAGGGCTACACCTTC
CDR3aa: CASSQPGDGSQGYTF

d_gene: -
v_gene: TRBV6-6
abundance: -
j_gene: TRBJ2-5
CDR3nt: TGTGCCAGCAGTTACTCGAGCGTACAAGAGACCCAGTACTTC
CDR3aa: CASSYSSVQETQYF

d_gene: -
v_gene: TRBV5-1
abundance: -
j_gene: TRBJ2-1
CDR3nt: TGCGCCAGCAGCTTGGACAGATACAATGAGCAGTTCTTC
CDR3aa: CASSLDRYNEQFF

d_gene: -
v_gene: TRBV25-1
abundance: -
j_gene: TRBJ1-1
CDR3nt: TGTGCCAGCAGTGATCTCCAGGCCATCGAAACTGAAGCTTTCTTT
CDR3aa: CASSDLQAIETEAFF

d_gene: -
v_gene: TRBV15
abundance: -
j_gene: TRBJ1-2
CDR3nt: TGTGCCACCAGCAGAGATCGAGGGGGATCCTATGGCTACACCTTC
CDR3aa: CATSRDRGGSYGYTF

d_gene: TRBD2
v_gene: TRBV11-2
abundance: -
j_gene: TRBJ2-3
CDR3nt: TGTGCCAGCAGCTTAAGTGGGACTAGCGTAGTCACAGATACGCAGTATTTT
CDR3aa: CASSLSGTSVVTDTQYF

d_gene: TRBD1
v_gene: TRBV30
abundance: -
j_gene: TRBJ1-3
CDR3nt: TGTGCCTGGAGTTTAAGACAGGGCTCTGGAAACACCATATATTTT
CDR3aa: CAWSLRQGSGNTIYF

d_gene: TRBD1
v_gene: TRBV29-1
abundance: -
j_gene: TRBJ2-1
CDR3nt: TGCAGCGTCGGGACAGGGAATGAGCAGTTCTTC
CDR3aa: CSVGTGNEQFF

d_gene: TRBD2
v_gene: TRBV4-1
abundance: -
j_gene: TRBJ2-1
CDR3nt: TGCGCCAGCAGCCAAAAAGGCCTTGTATTGGGACTAGCGGGGCCTAATGAGCAGTTCTTC
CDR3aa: CASSQKGLVLGLAGPNEQFF

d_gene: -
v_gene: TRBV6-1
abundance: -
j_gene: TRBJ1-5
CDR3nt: TGTGCCAGCATCCGCGCGGAGAGTCAGCCCCAGCATTTT
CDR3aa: CASIRAESQPQHF

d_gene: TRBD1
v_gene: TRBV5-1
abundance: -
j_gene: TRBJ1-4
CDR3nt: TGCGCCAGCAGATTGGGAGGGGGCGATGAAAAACTGTTTTTT
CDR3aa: CASRLGGGDEKLFF

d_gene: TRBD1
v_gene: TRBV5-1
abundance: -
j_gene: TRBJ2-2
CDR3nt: TGCGCCAGCAGCTCCGGACAGGGGAGGAACACCGGGGAGCTGTTTTTT
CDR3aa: CASSSGQGRNTGELFF

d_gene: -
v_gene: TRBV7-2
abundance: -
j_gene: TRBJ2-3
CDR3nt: TGTGCCAGCAGCTGGACAGCCCAAGCTAGCACAGATACGCAGTATTTT
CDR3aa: CASSWTAQASTDTQYF

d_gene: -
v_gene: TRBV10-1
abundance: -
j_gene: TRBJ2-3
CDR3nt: TGCGCCAGCAGTGAGGGACTCAGCACAGATACGCAGTATTTT
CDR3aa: CASSEGLSTDTQYF

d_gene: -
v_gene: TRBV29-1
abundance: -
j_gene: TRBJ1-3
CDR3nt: TGCAGCGTTGAAGAAGTGGGCCGCCAGGCTGGAAACACCATATATTTT
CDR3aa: CSVEEVGRQAGNTIYF

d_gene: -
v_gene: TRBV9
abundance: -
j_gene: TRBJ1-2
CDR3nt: TGTGCCAGCAGCGTCAGTCTTTTGGAGGGTGGCTACACCTTC
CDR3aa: CASSVSLLEGGYTF

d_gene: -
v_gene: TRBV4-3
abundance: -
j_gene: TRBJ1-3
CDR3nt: TGCGCCAGCAGCCAAGAGGGGGGGCGAGGAAACACCATATATTTT
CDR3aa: CASSQEGGRGNTIYF

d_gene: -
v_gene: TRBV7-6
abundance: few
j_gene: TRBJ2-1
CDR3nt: TGTGCCAGCACCAAACGGGGTAGCGCGAATGAGCAGTTCTTC
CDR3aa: CASTKRGSANEQFF

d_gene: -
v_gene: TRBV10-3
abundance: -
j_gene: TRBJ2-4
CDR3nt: TGTGCCATCAGTGAGTTCCGGGATAACATTCAGTACTTC
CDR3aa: CAISEFRDNIQYF

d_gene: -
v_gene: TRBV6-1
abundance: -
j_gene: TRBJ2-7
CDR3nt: TGTGCCAGCAGTGAAAAGGGGGTAACTCCCTACGAGCAGTACTTC
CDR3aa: CASSEKGVTPYEQYF

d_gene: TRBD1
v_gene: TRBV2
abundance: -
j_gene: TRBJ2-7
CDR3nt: TGTGCCAGCCGACTACAGGGGCCCTACGAGCAGTACTTC
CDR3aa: CASRLQGPYEQYF

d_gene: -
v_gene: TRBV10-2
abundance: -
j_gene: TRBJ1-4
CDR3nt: TGCGCCAGCATTAACAGGGTAGGAGAAAAACTGTTTTTT
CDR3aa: CASINRVGEKLFF

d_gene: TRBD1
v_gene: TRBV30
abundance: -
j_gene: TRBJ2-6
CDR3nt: TGTGCCTGGACCCCCCCGGGACAGGGGATCTCTGGGGCCAACGTCCTGACTTTC
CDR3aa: CAWTPPGQGISGANVLTF

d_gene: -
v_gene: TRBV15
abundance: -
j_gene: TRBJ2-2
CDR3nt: TGTGCCACCAGCAGAGAGCAGGGGGGCACCGGGGAGCTGTTTTTT
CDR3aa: CATSREQGGTGELFF